Below, 7 T cell receptor beta chains from the same sample are listed, as sequenced in a study of a mutant IDH1 vaccine in newly diagnosed glioma. Time point denoted: week 35, safety follow-up. Topical imiquimod was applied with each vaccine dose, which held 300 ug of mutant IDH1 20-mer peptide. The antigens for these receptors are not known. Libraries were prepared by immunoSEQ multiplex PCR; TCRdb keeps only in-frame clonotypes and omits some of them. This table holds 30,000 or so clones, about four fifths found once. The source was PBMCs, collected from a glioma patient whose treatment included an IDH1 peptide vaccine. Receptor source: a woman younger than 35 with glioma.

V and J are TRBV4-2 and TRBJ2-7; 9 nucleotides line up with TRBD1. The V segment lost 4 bases and the J segment 4 bases; nucleotides outside the gene matches: 17. CDR1 is LGHNA and CDR2 is YNFKEQ in the germline V gene. This CDR3 spans 18 amino acids. CDR3 region: CASSPNVASLGQGYEQYF. Here the CDR3 DNA reads TGTGCCAGCAGCCCTAATGTTGCTTCCTTAGGACAGGGGTACGAGCAGTACTTC.

The rearrangement joins TRBV10-3 to TRBJ1-6; TRBD1 agrees at 9 bases. The CDR3 extends over 14 amino acids. The V and J ends lost 6 bases and 12 bases, in that order; junction bases with no gene match: 9. Germline V gene sequence: CDR1 ENHRY, CDR2 SYGVKD. CDR3 residues: CAIREQGATRPLHF. The CDR3 coding sequence is TGTGCCATCAGGGAACAGGGGGCCACGAGACCCCTCCACTTT.

The rearrangement joins TRBV7-9 to TRBJ1-5; no definite D call. CDR1 is SEHNR, CDR2 FQNEAQ, per germline (reference sequence). CDR3 length: 12 residues. V was clipped by 6 bases and J by 9 bases, with 12 bases between them. The CDR3 region is CASSRASRPQHF. DNA of the CDR3: TGTGCCAGCAGTAGGGCCTCCCGGCCCCAGCATTTT.

The chain recombines TRBV6-5 with TRBJ1-1, with a possible D match to TRBD1 (6 bases). Trimming stripped 6 bases from V and 1 base from J, with 15 bases between. The CDR3 has 15 residues. Germline V gives CDR1 MNHEY, CDR2 SVGAGI. CDR3 region: CASSPGVGTNTEAFF. As DNA, the CDR3 is TGTGCCAGCAGCCCAGGGGTGGGTACGAACACTGAAGCTTTCTTT.

The table lists this clone with a few counts. This chain joins TRBV2 and TRBJ1-1; no firm D call. Germline CDR1 SNHLY, CDR2 FYNNEI. V lost 6 bases, J lost 7 bases, and 9 bases lay in between. This CDR3 has 11 residues. CDR3 in amino acids: CASRETVEAFF. The CDR3 DNA is TGTGCCAGCAGGGAAACAGTTGAAGCTTTCTTT.

This clone has only a few counts. The chain is built from TRBV11-2 and TRBJ1-6; D call uncertain. In germline, CDR1 is SGHAT, CDR2 FQNNGV. The CDR3 loop spans 14 amino acids. The V gene lost 5 bases and the J gene lost 7 bases, with 12 bases spanning the gap. The CDR3, as DNA: TGTGCCAGCAGCCCCACACCGGGGAATTCACCCCTCCACTTT. Translated, it gives CASSPTPGNSPLHF.

This clone was recorded only once. This chain links TRBV11-2 with TRBJ2-1, with 7 nucleotides matching TRBD2. After removal of 0 bases from V and 12 bases from J, the junction contained 8 bases not matched to a gene. The CDR3 is 14 residues long. Germline V lookup: CDR1 SGHAT, CDR2 FQNNGV. Here the CDR3 DNA reads TGTGCCAGCAGCTTAGATCGACTAGCTTTCCTGCAGTTCTTC. Protein sequence: CASSLDRLAFLQFF. The variable domain in full, with the rest retrieved from reference TRBV11-2 and TRBJ2-1, is EAGVAQSPRYKIIEKRQSVAFWCNPISGHATLYWYQQILGQGPKLLIQFQNNGVVDDSQLPKDRFSAERLKGVDSTLKIQPAKLEDSAVYLCASSLDRLAFLQFFGPGTRLTVL.